The TCR beta chain described here comes from a study of regulatory T cells in long-lasting Graves disease. Trimming took 6 bases from V and 3 from J, leaving 15 bases between them. This CDR3 has 15 residues. This clonotype came up many times. Its specificity is not known. Study results and caveats: Limited sample numbers may have lowered accuracy.

The time point denotes: persistent/refractory GD, antithyroid drugs over 5 years with positive TRAb. Extracted PBMC RNA gave rise to the TCR library. To make TCR beta libraries, researchers used iRepertoire HTBI primers and Arm-PCR of CDR3 regions. MiXCR, run by TCRdb on the multiplex PCR reads, gives a single entry per CDR3 protein. The profile shows 400,000 to 500,000 distinct CDR3 sequences, approximately 23% of them singletons. The source was peripheral blood mononuclear cells (PBMCs), collected when the disease was refractory, from a patient treated with antithyroid drugs. The receptor's source is a female donor with Graves disease. J is TRBJ1-5 and V is TRBV12-3 or TRBV12-4; D is ambiguous. The CDR3 bases are TGTGCCAGCAGCCCGTATCCGCGGGCCAATCAGCCCCAGCATTTT. Translated: CASSPYPRANQPQHF.